Listed below are T cell receptor beta chains from one sample, sequenced in a study of blood T cell repertoires in COVID-19. TCRdb's copy holds only in-frame clones and misses some; the assay was immunoSEQ multiplex PCR. This sample has fewer than 300,000 clones, with over 75% found just once. The sample comprised PBMCs or T cells enriched from blood (not recorded which). These receptors all stem from a man aged 18 to 29 who had recovered from COVID-19. CDR3s include the opening cysteine and the closing phenylalanine or tryptophan. The order of the fields is CDR3 DNA, CDR3 protein, D gene, J gene, V gene. The D gene is left open where the match is weak.

cdr3_nt: TGTGCCAGCAACCAACCCGGACAGGGGATGGGTGGCTACACCTTC; cdr3_aa: CASNQPGQGMGGYTF; d_call: TRBD1; j_call: TRBJ1-2; v_call: TRBV7-9
cdr3_nt: TGCGCCAGCAGCTTGGCACTACTTAATTCACCCCTCCACTTT; cdr3_aa: CASSLALLNSPLHF; d_call: .; j_call: TRBJ1-6; v_call: TRBV5-1
cdr3_nt: TGTGCCAGCAGTGAATGGGAAGGACGGGGCTATGGCTACACCTTC; cdr3_aa: CASSEWEGRGYGYTF; d_call: .; j_call: TRBJ1-2; v_call: TRBV2
cdr3_nt: TGTGCCAGCAGCGACCCGGGACTAGGAGTGTTTGAGCAGTTCTTC; cdr3_aa: CASSDPGLGVFEQFF; d_call: TRBD2; j_call: TRBJ2-1; v_call: TRBV7-2
cdr3_nt: TGTGCCAGCAGCTTCCAGACAGGGCAGACTGAAGCTTTCTTT; cdr3_aa: CASSFQTGQTEAFF; d_call: TRBD1; j_call: TRBJ1-1; v_call: TRBV7-9
cdr3_nt: TGTGCTAGTGGTTCAGGACAGGGAACGGAAACTAATGAAAAACTGTTTTTT; cdr3_aa: CASGSGQGTETNEKLFF; d_call: TRBD1; j_call: TRBJ1-4; v_call: TRBV12-5
cdr3_nt: TGTGCCAGTAGTATAGATCTTTTCACACCAGCCTACGAGCAGTACTTC; cdr3_aa: CASSIDLFTPAYEQYF; d_call: .; j_call: TRBJ2-7; v_call: TRBV19
cdr3_nt: TGTGCCAGCAGTTTCTTCAGGCTAGCGGGCACAGATACGCAGTATTTT; cdr3_aa: CASSFFRLAGTDTQYF; d_call: TRBD2; j_call: TRBJ2-3; v_call: TRBV27
cdr3_nt: TGTGCCAGCTCACCAAGGAGAGGAGAAGGTCGAAATGAGCAGTTCTTC; cdr3_aa: CASSPRRGEGRNEQFF; d_call: .; j_call: TRBJ2-1; v_call: TRBV18
cdr3_nt: TGCGCCAGCAGCTTGGCTCAGGGGCCGGCAGAACAGCAGTTCTTC; cdr3_aa: CASSLAQGPAEQQFF; d_call: .; j_call: TRBJ2-1; v_call: TRBV5-1
cdr3_nt: TGTGCCAGCTCACGACAGGGTCCGGAGAACACCATATATTTT; cdr3_aa: CASSRQGPENTIYF; d_call: TRBD1; j_call: TRBJ1-3; v_call: TRBV18
cdr3_nt: TGTGCCAGCAGTTTACAAGGGACACCCCGAGAAAAGCAGTACTTC; cdr3_aa: CASSLQGTPREKQYF; d_call: .; j_call: TRBJ2-7; v_call: TRBV6-6
cdr3_nt: TGTGCCTGGAGTGTACGGGTTAAACACGAGCAGTACTTC; cdr3_aa: CAWSVRVKHEQYF; d_call: .; j_call: TRBJ2-7; v_call: TRBV30
cdr3_nt: TGTGCCAGCAGTGGGACTAGCGAAGATGAGCAGTTCTTC; cdr3_aa: CASSGTSEDEQFF; d_call: TRBD2; j_call: TRBJ2-1; v_call: TRBV13
cdr3_nt: TGCGCCAGCAGCCAAGACCTACAGGGGTTGGAAGAGACCCAGTACTTC; cdr3_aa: CASSQDLQGLEETQYF; d_call: TRBD1; j_call: TRBJ2-5; v_call: TRBV4-1
cdr3_nt: TGTGCCAGCACCCACAGGGGAGCGGGAAACACCATATATTTT; cdr3_aa: CASTHRGAGNTIYF; d_call: TRBD1; j_call: TRBJ1-3; v_call: TRBV7-9